The table lists the clone carrying this T cell receptor (beta chain) with a count of one. The data were produced by immunoSEQ multiplex PCR, yet TCRdb's version contains in-frame clones alone and is incomplete. The sample yields 190,000 or so clones, about 85% seen once. In germline, CDR1 is SGHNT, CDR2 YYREEE (reference sequence). Trimming removed 4 bases from V and 0 bases from J, with 14 bases in between. This CDR3 has 15 amino acids. The sample belongs to a study of blood T cell repertoires in COVID-19. The rearrangement joins TRBV5-4 to TRBJ2-7, with D possibly TRBD2 on 6 matching bases. Sequencing was performed on peripheral blood. This receptor was taken from a woman older than 75 with acute or convalescent COVID-19. CDR3 amino acids: CASSVSSAISYEQYF. Written as DNA, the CDR3 is TGTGCCAGCAGCGTCTCTAGCGCTATCTCCTACGAGCAGTACTTC.